The 2 T cell receptor beta chains below come from one sample, sequenced in a study of blood T cell repertoires in COVID-19. The method was immunoSEQ multiplex PCR; TCRdb's version includes in-frame clones alone and lacks a portion of them. The sample has about 90,000 clones; 75% to 90% are singletons. Sequenced input: peripheral blood. These receptors originate from a man older than 75 with active or convalescent COVID-19.

CDR3: CATSDRVGETQYF. The CDR3 DNA reads TGTGCCACCAGTGATCGGGTCGGGGAGACCCAGTACTTC. This chain links TRBV24-1 with TRBJ2-5; no definite D call. The CDR3 is 13 residues long. Germline V CDR1 and CDR2: KGHDR, SFDVKD. V lost 3 bases to trimming and J lost 5 bases, with 9 bases between them.

The chain links TRBV18 to TRBJ1-5; 7 positions agree with TRBD1. CDR1 KGHSH and CDR2 LQKENI come from the germline V gene. The CDR3 has 14 amino acids. With 3 bases clipped from V and 4 bases from J, the junction kept 3 bases outside the gene matches. CDR3 sequence (DNA): TGTGCCAGCTCACCCCAGGACAGGAATCAGCCCCAGCATTTT. Protein sequence: CASSPQDRNQPQHF.